This TCR beta chain appears in the sequencing data of a study of blood T cell repertoires in COVID-19. Study background: The United States, Italy and Spain supplied acute and convalescent COVID-19 samples. Sample material is recorded as cDNA or gDNA derived from T cells, B-cell-depleted T cells, or PBMCs.

In the original analysis: The authors estimated nucleated cell counts from reference gene primer amplification. Generated by immunoSEQ multiplex PCR, the TCRdb table keeps only in-frame clones and is missing some. V, J and clone size were drawn from that table, and D and trimming were deduced from the DNA. Among under 200,000 clones listed, roughly 86% were seen once. On this clone: One junction end disagrees with the germline gene, perhaps due to a read error.

The source of this sequence is a man younger than 30 with active or convalescent COVID-19. Sequences were obtained from peripheral blood.

The DNA of the CDR3 is TGTGCCAGCAGTTACAACGGAGAGAAGCTGGTCTTT. Translation: CASSYNGEKLVF. The chain is built from TRBV6-5 and TRBJ1-1; D remains ambiguous. The CDR3 runs 12 residues. Germline V gene sequence: CDR1 MNHEY, CDR2 SVGAGI.